Listed below are T cell receptor beta chains from one sample, sequenced in a study of blood T cell repertoires in COVID-19. Clones were sequenced by immunoSEQ multiplex PCR, and TCRdb holds only the in-frame ones, with some missing. In the table there are 200,000 to 250,000 clones, around nine tenths of which are singletons. The sample was peripheral blood. These receptors were obtained from a man aged 18 to 30 with active or convalescent COVID-19. The CDR3 runs from the conserved cysteine through the conserved F or W. A D gene is named only where the DNA matches it firmly. The size field is filled for only some rows; it gives once, few, many or a size class.

D	size	V	J	DNA	CDR3
NA	NA	TRBV5-5	TRBJ1-2	TGTGCCAGCAGCTTGGAGACGGGAGGTAACTATGGCTACACCTTC	CASSLETGGNYGYTF
NA	NA	TRBV5-8	TRBJ2-7	TGTGCCAGCAGCTTCCCCCCGGGACTTCGAACCTACGAGCAGTACTTC	CASSFPPGLRTYEQYF
TRBD1	few	TRBV30	TRBJ1-1	TGTGCCTGGGGAGACGGGACAGGGGGATTCACTGAAGCTTTCTTT	CAWGDGTGGFTEAFF
TRBD2	NA	TRBV5-4	TRBJ2-1	TGTGCCAGCAGCTTGGCCGGGGGGGCGAGGAATGAGCAGTTCTTC	CASSLAGGARNEQFF
TRBD2	once	TRBV6-5	TRBJ2-1	TGTGCCAGCAGTTCCCAATTAGCGGGAGGGTACAATGAGCAGTTCTTC	CASSSQLAGGYNEQFF
NA	many	TRBV15	TRBJ2-1	TGTGCCACCAGCAGGACAGCGGGCTCCTACAATGAGCAGTTCTTC	CATSRTAGSYNEQFF
TRBD1	NA	TRBV5-5	TRBJ2-7	TGTGCCAGCAGCTCGACACAGGGGAACTCCTACGAGCAGTACTTC	CASSSTQGNSYEQYF
NA	NA	TRBV7-8	TRBJ1-5	TGTGCCAGCAGCCCGATTTGGGGGGTGAGTCAGCCCCAGCATTTT	CASSPIWGVSQPQHF
TRBD2	NA	TRBV3-1/TRBV3-2	TRBJ2-1	TGTGCCAGCAGCCAAGAATCTTCCAGACTAGCGGGGCCCTACAATGAGCAGTTCTTC	CASSQESSRLAGPYNEQFF
TRBD1	once	TRBV3-1/TRBV3-2	TRBJ1-1	TGTGCCAGCAGCCAAGTCCGGACAGGGGGCTCTGAAGCTTTCTTT	CASSQVRTGGSEAFF
NA	NA	TRBV7-2	TRBJ2-5	TGTGCCAGCAGCTTAGACAGGGGGGGGGAGACCCAGTACTTC	CASSLDRGGETQYF
TRBD2	NA	TRBV19	TRBJ2-7	TGTGCCAGTAGTATAGGAGGTAGCGGGAGTTTAGCCTACGAGCAGTACTTC	CASSIGGSGSLAYEQYF
TRBD1	NA	TRBV7-6	TRBJ1-6	TGTGCCAGCAGCATCACAGGGGCCTATAATTCACCCCTCCACTTT	CASSITGAYNSPLHF
TRBD2	NA	TRBV7-7	TRBJ2-1	TGTGCCAGCAGCAGTGATATAGCGGGTTACAATGAGCAGTTCTTC	CASSSDIAGYNEQFF
NA	NA	TRBV4-1	TRBJ2-1	TGCGCCAGCAGCCAAAGCGGGCCTACCTACAATGAGCAGTTCTTC	CASSQSGPTYNEQFF
TRBD2	NA	TRBV7-3	TRBJ2-1	TGTGCCAGCAGCTTAGGACTAGGCGGCTACAATGAGCAGTTCTTC	CASSLGLGGYNEQFF
TRBD1	once	TRBV24-1	TRBJ1-2	TGTGCCACCTCACCCCCCCCGGGACAGGGGATCTATGGCTACACCTTC	CATSPPPGQGIYGYTF
NA	few	TRBV19	TRBJ2-2	TGTGCCAGTAGCCCTCCGGAGCACACCGGGGAGCTGTTTTTT	CASSPPEHTGELFF
NA	NA	TRBV20-1	TRBJ1-1	TGCAGTGCTAGTAGGCAAACAGGGAATCCCAACACTGAAGCTTTCTTT	CSASRQTGNPNTEAFF